The rows below give T cell receptor beta chains drawn from one sample of a study of T-cell memory formation after mild COVID-19. TCRdb re-derived calls from the 5' RACE reads in MiXCR, one entry per CDR3 protein. The sample has around 340,000 distinct CDR3 sequences; 13% are singletons. Sample: PBMCs or a T cell subset sorted from them (not recorded which). These receptors all come from a man aged 18 to 35 who had mild COVID-19 (a few samples of this study predate the infection). Cell type and time point are not known. The CDR3 runs from the conserved cysteine through the conserved F or W. Fields, in order: CDR3 length, J gene, clone size, V gene, D gene, CDR3 DNA, CDR3 protein. D genes are given only for firm matches. Some rows mark clone size as missing; the rest say once, few, many or name a class of expanded clone.

15 | TRBJ1-5 | - | TRBV12-3/TRBV12-4 | - | TGTGCCAGCAGTTTCTCCGGATTCTCTAATCAGCCCCAGCATTTT | CASSFSGFSNQPQHF
13 | TRBJ2-1 | - | TRBV29-1 | TRBD2 | TGCAGCGTTGACGCTAGCGGTTCCAATGAGCAGTTCTTC | CSVDASGSNEQFF
15 | TRBJ1-2 | - | TRBV6-6 | - | TGTGCCAGCAGTTCCCCGCGGACGGTGAACTATGGCTACACCTTC | CASSSPRTVNYGYTF
18 | TRBJ2-3 | - | TRBV13 | TRBD2 | TGTGCCAGCAGCAATAGCGGGGGGGCCCGGGCGAACCCAGATACGCAGTATTTT | CASSNSGGARANPDTQYF
13 | TRBJ1-3 | - | TRBV6-2/TRBV6-3 | - | TGTGCCAGCAGTTTAAGAGACGGAAACACCATATATTTT | CASSLRDGNTIYF
13 | TRBJ1-5 | few | TRBV7-8 | - | TGTGCCAGCAGAGGGACTGCCTATCAGCCCCAGCATTTT | CASRGTAYQPQHF
16 | TRBJ2-1 | - | TRBV11-1 | - | TGTGCCAGCAGCCGAGGAGAAGGGAGCTCCTACAATGAGCAGTTCTTC | CASSRGEGSSYNEQFF
14 | TRBJ1-2 | few | TRBV12-3/TRBV12-4 | - | TGTGCCAGCAGCAAGACAGAGATGAACTATGGCTACACCTTC | CASSKTEMNYGYTF
13 | TRBJ1-2 | many | TRBV12-3/TRBV12-4 | - | TGTGCCAGCAGTGGTGAGACAGACTATGGCTACACCTTC | CASSGETDYGYTF
15 | TRBJ2-6 | many | TRBV6-5 | - | TGTGCCAGCAGTAAGAGGACACCCGGGGCCAACGTCCTGACTTTC | CASSKRTPGANVLTF
12 | TRBJ2-7 | - | TRBV6-2/TRBV6-3 | TRBD1 | TGTGCCAGCAGAGACAGGGGCGGCGAGCAGTACTTC | CASRDRGGEQYF
14 | TRBJ2-1 | - | TRBV29-1 | TRBD1 | TGCAGCGTTGAATCCGGACAGGGGTTCAATGAGCAGTTCTTC | CSVESGQGFNEQFF
15 | TRBJ2-5 | - | TRBV5-1 | - | TGCGCCAGCAGCTCGGGGGTCACCTACCAAGAGACCCAGTACTTC | CASSSGVTYQETQYF
14 | TRBJ2-4 | few | TRBV5-6 | - | TGTGCCAGTTCTTTAGGGGTGACCAAAAACATTCAGTACTTC | CASSLGVTKNIQYF
12 | TRBJ1-3 | - | TRBV28 | - | TGTGCCAGCAAAAGCTCTGGAAACACCATATATTTT | CASKSSGNTIYF
17 | TRBJ2-5 | - | TRBV6-5 | - | TGTGCCAGCAGTTACCAGCCGGGGCCGTTTAGCCACGAGACCCAGTACTTC | CASSYQPGPFSHETQYF
14 | TRBJ2-1 | few | TRBV24-1 | TRBD2 | TGTGCCACCAGTGATTGGGGAGGGGAGGGTGAGCAGTTCTTC | CATSDWGGEGEQFF
13 | TRBJ2-2 | many | TRBV12-3/TRBV12-4 | - | TGTGCCAGCAGGTTTATCGGGACCGGGGAGCTGTTTTTT | CASRFIGTGELFF
14 | TRBJ2-7 | few | TRBV6-1 | - | TGTGCCAGCAGTGAAGGAACTTCTCCCAGCGAGCAGTACTTC | CASSEGTSPSEQYF
16 | TRBJ2-1 | many | TRBV4-3 | - | TGCGCCAGCAGCCAAGGAGGGATCCCAGGGTACAATGAGCAGTTCTTC | CASSQGGIPGYNEQFF
16 | TRBJ1-1 | - | TRBV5-1 | TRBD1 | TGCGCCAGCAGCTTGATAAGGACAGGGGGCAATGGTGAAGCTTTCTTT | CASSLIRTGGNGEAFF
12 | TRBJ1-1 | once | TRBV20-1 | - | TGCAGTGCTGTCGTACCCAACACTGAAGCTTTCTTT | CSAVVPNTEAFF
15 | TRBJ2-5 | - | TRBV5-4 | TRBD1 | TGTGCCAGCAGCGCGGGACAGGGGATTCAAGAGACCCAGTACTTC | CASSAGQGIQETQYF
14 | TRBJ2-1 | few | TRBV11-3 | - | TGTGCCAGCAGCTTAGTAGGGCAGAACAATGAGCAGTTCTTC | CASSLVGQNNEQFF
19 | TRBJ2-2 | - | TRBV4-1 | TRBD2 | TGCGCCAGCAGCCAAGACCCCTCTCTGGCGGGGGACGACACCGGGGAGCTGTTTTTT | CASSQDPSLAGDDTGELFF
16 | TRBJ2-7 | few | TRBV14 | - | TGTGCCAGCAGCCAAGCAGAACAACACGCTGGGATCGAGCAGTACTTC | CASSQAEQHAGIEQYF
14 | TRBJ1-1 | few | TRBV7-9 | - | TGTGCCACCGACGCCGGGGGCGGGAACACTGAAGCTTTCTTT | CATDAGGGNTEAFF
14 | TRBJ2-7 | few | TRBV5-1 | - | TGCGCCAGCTCGGGCGGGGACAACTCCTACGAGCAGTACTTC | CASSGGDNSYEQYF
14 | TRBJ2-5 | - | TRBV28 | TRBD2 | TGTGCCAGCAGTTTTAGCGGGGCAGGGGAGACCCAGTACTTC | CASSFSGAGETQYF
16 | TRBJ1-6 | - | TRBV7-3 | - | TGTGCCAGCAGTGTAAGGGGCTACAGGGAAGGAGCACCCCTCCACTTT | CASSVRGYREGAPLHF
12 | TRBJ1-2 | - | TRBV7-2 | - | TGTGCCAGCAGCTTAGCGCCCTATGGCTACACCTTC | CASSLAPYGYTF
14 | TRBJ2-3 | many | TRBV12-3/TRBV12-4 | - | TGTGCCAGCAGTTTAGAAGGGCAACTGGGTACGCAGTATTTT | CASSLEGQLGTQYF
22 | TRBJ2-2 | few | TRBV3-1 | - | TGTGCCAGCAGCCAAGTTTTGATCATGGATTGGAGCAGAAACGCGAACACCGGGGAGCTGTTTTTT | CASSQVLIMDWSRNANTGELFF
14 | TRBJ1-6 | - | TRBV5-1 | - | TGCGCCAGCAGCTTGGAACAGTTTAATTCACCCCTCCACTTT | CASSLEQFNSPLHF
17 | TRBJ2-2 | few | TRBV7-9 | TRBD1 | TGTGCCAGCAGCCCGAAGTGGACAGGGGATCAGACCGGGGAGCTGTTTTTT | CASSPKWTGDQTGELFF
13 | TRBJ2-3 | few | TRBV29-1 | - | TGCAGCGTTGAATCGGGGGGCAGGGATACGCAGTATTTT | CSVESGGRDTQYF
15 | TRBJ1-4 | - | TRBV5-5 | TRBD1 | TGTGCCAGCAGCATAGACAGGGACGGGGATGAAAAACTGTTTTTT | CASSIDRDGDEKLFF
13 | TRBJ1-6 | few | TRBV4-1 | - | TGCGCCAGCAGCCAAACCTATAATTCACCCCTCCACTTT | CASSQTYNSPLHF
12 | TRBJ1-2 | - | TRBV6-5 | TRBD1 | TGTGCCAGCACCCAGGGGGGTGTCGCCTACACCTTC | CASTQGGVAYTF
13 | TRBJ1-5 | - | TRBV29-1 | - | TGCAGCGTTTCACAGGGTCCGGATCAGCCCCAGCATTTT | CSVSQGPDQPQHF
11 | TRBJ1-6 | many | TRBV7-9 | - | TGTGCCAGCGGAGATCGGGACACCCTCCACTTT | CASGDRDTLHF
13 | TRBJ1-1 | - | TRBV7-9 | - | TGTGCCAGCAGCTTACCGACGAACACTGAAGCTTTCTTT | CASSLPTNTEAFF
14 | TRBJ2-3 | few | TRBV10-1 | - | TGCGCCAGCAGCGCGGGGACAACCCCTGATACGCAGTATTTT | CASSAGTTPDTQYF
18 | TRBJ2-1 | many | TRBV5-1 | TRBD2 | TGCGCCAGCAGTCTAGGGACTAGCGGGAAAAGCTCCTACAATGAGCAGTTCTTC | CASSLGTSGKSSYNEQFF
13 | TRBJ1-2 | - | TRBV6-5 | - | TGTGCCAGCAGGGCGCGTAGGAACTATGGCTACACCTTC | CASRARRNYGYTF
15 | TRBJ2-1 | many | TRBV7-8 | - | TGTGCCAGCATCCCGCCAGGTCAATCCTACAATGAGCAGTTCTTC | CASIPPGQSYNEQFF
16 | TRBJ1-2 | few | TRBV19 | TRBD1 | TGTGCCAGTAGTATATCCGGGACAGGGTTATACTATGGCTACACCTTC | CASSISGTGLYYGYTF
13 | TRBJ1-4 | many | TRBV7-2 | - | TGTGCCAGCAGCTTAGCGGCGGAAGAAAAACTGTTTTTT | CASSLAAEEKLFF
13 | TRBJ2-2 | few | TRBV12-3/TRBV12-4 | - | TGTGCCAGCAGCCAGACTGAGACCGGGGAGCTGTTTTTT | CASSQTETGELFF
15 | TRBJ2-2 | many | TRBV10-2 | TRBD1 | TGCGCCAGCAGGGACGGACAGGGATCCACCGGGGAGCTGTTTTTT | CASRDGQGSTGELFF
14 | TRBJ2-2 | few | TRBV5-1 | - | TGCGCCAGCAGCCCCGAGGGCCTAACCGGGGAGCTGTTTTTT | CASSPEGLTGELFF
14 | TRBJ2-2 | few | TRBV7-2 | TRBD2 | TGTGCCAGCAGCCTCGGACTAGCGGTCGGGGAGCTGTTTTTT | CASSLGLAVGELFF
15 | TRBJ2-5 | - | TRBV7-3 | - | TGTGCCAGCAGCTTACAGGGGTCGGGGCAAGAGACCCAGTACTTC | CASSLQGSGQETQYF
17 | TRBJ2-3 | - | TRBV12-5 | - | TGTGCTAGTGGTTTGCCTCTTGAGGGGCGAGGAACAGATACGCAGTATTTT | CASGLPLEGRGTDTQYF
15 | TRBJ1-3 | - | TRBV4-1 | - | TGCGCCAGCAGCCCGGAGGCAGACCCAAGAAACACCATATATTTT | CASSPEADPRNTIYF
14 | TRBJ2-3 | - | TRBV6-6 | - | TGTGCCAGCAGTTACTCGACAGGTGGGGATACGCAGTATTTT | CASSYSTGGDTQYF
16 | TRBJ2-5 | few | TRBV7-2 | TRBD2 | TGTGCCAGCAGCTTAGCGTGGGCGGGGGGGCTAGAGACCCAGTACTTC | CASSLAWAGGLETQYF